These 12 T cell receptor beta chains originate from one sample sequenced in a study of blood T cell repertoires in COVID-19. Assay used: immunoSEQ multiplex PCR; TCRdb lists only in-frame clones, some missing. The repertoire includes about 310,000 clones, approximately 88% of them detected once, and around 10% sits in the top ten. Sequencing input: PBMCs or T cells enriched from blood (not recorded which). These receptors all stem from a woman younger than 35 who had recovered from COVID-19.

The chain recombines TRBV6-6 with TRBJ2-3; the D gene is possibly TRBD2 (5 bases). The CDR3 length is 15 residues. In germline, CDR1 is MNHNY, CDR2 SVGAGI (reference sequence). V dropped 5 bases and J dropped 1 base, with 13 bases sitting between them. The CDR3 DNA sequence: TGTGCCAGCAGTCTCTTAGCGCCCGGCACAGATACGCAGTATTTT. Translated: CASSLLAPGTDTQYF.

This clone was seen just once. V and J are TRBV4-1 and TRBJ1-1; TRBD1 agrees at 8 bases. The germline CDR1 and CDR2 sequences are MGHRA and YSYEKL. With 3 bases clipped from V and 1 base from J, the junction kept 7 bases outside the gene matches. The CDR3 totals 16 residues. CDR3 nucleotides: TGCGCCAGCAGCCAGCCCCCGGACAGGGAGAACACTGAAGCTTTCTTT. This encodes CASSQPPDRENTEAFF.

Of note for this clone: Other DNA sequences within the sample encode an identical CDR3. V is TRBV6-4 and J is TRBJ1-2; D unresolved. The CDR3 extends over 11 amino acids. Per the germline V gene, CDR1 is MRHNA and CDR2 is SNTAGT. The V end was cut by 2 bases, the J end by 7 bases, with 5 bases between. The CDR3 loop is CASSDGRGYTF. The CDR3 DNA reads as TGTGCCAGCAGTGACGGGCGTGGCTACACCTTC.

In its sample, this clone was seen once. The V gene is TRBV3-1 (or the pseudogene TRBV3-2), the J gene TRBJ1-4; D gene uncertain. There are 13 residues in the CDR3. The germline V gene encodes CDR1 LGHDT and CDR2 YNNKEL (reference sequence). The V end was cut by 4 bases, the J end by 3 bases, with 6 bases between. CDR3 sequence: CASSPRANEKLFF. The CDR3 coding sequence is TGTGCCAGCAGCCCGCGGGCTAATGAAAAACTGTTTTTT.

This chain links TRBV19 with TRBJ2-7; 9 bases align to TRBD2. V was clipped by 3 bases and J by 2 bases; unmatched bases: 5. This CDR3 has 15 amino acids. Germline V gene data show CDR1 as LNHDA and CDR2 as SQIVND (reference sequence). The chain's CDR3 is CASSIRREGPYEQYF. The DNA of the CDR3 is TGTGCCAGTAGTATCCGGCGGGAGGGCCCCTACGAGCAGTACTTC.

V usage is TRBV30 and J usage is TRBJ2-3; tentative D call: TRBD2 (6 bases). Looked up from germline, CDR1 is GTSNPN and CDR2 is SVGIG (reference sequence). The V gene lost 0 bases and the J gene lost 4 bases, with 11 bases spanning the gap. The CDR3 consists of 14 residues. The CDR3 region has the DNA TGTGCCTGGAGTGTGCGACTAGACTCAGATACGCAGTATTTT. It specifies CAWSVRLDSDTQYF.

The chain combines TRBV4-1 with TRBJ1-3; no reliable D call. The V and J ends lost 1 base and 11 bases respectively, with 12 bases between them. Per germline, CDR1 MGHRA and CDR2 YSYEKL. CDR3 length: 13 residues. CDR3 sequence reads: CASSQVAGSAIYF. The CDR3 nucleotides read TGCGCCAGCAGCCAAGTTGCGGGATCGGCCATATATTTT.

This chain joins TRBV6-5 and TRBJ1-1, with a tentative D call TRBD1 (6 bases). V lost 2 bases to trimming and J lost 11 bases, with 12 bases between them. The CDR3 runs to 12 residues. Germline V gene lookup returns CDR1 MNHEY and CDR2 SVGAGI. CDR3 in amino acids: CASSYTTGKAFF. The CDR3 DNA sequence: TGTGCCAGCAGTTACACCACAGGGAAGGCTTTCTTT.

The genes are TRBV9 and TRBJ1-2; 7 nucleotides line up with TRBD1. The germline V gene encodes CDR1 SGDLS and CDR2 YYNGEE. The V gene end was trimmed by 3 bases and the J gene end by 1 base; junction bases not matched to a gene: 3. The CDR3 consists of 14 residues. The CDR3 DNA reads TGTGCCAGCAGCGCCTACAGGGGTAACTATGGCTACACCTTC. Protein: CASSAYRGNYGYTF.

The CDR3: CASKEGTASNQPQHF. Written as DNA, the CDR3 is TGTGCCAGTAAGGAGGGGACCGCGAGCAATCAGCCCCAGCATTTT. The chain joins TRBV19 to TRBJ1-5; a weak D match, TRBD1 (5 bases). The germline V gene has CDR1 LNHDA and CDR2 SQIVND (reference sequence). The germline V and J ends were trimmed by 7 bases and 1 base, with 14 bases remaining between them. This CDR3 has 15 residues.

CDR3 sequence reads: CASSYHSDNEQFF. The CDR3, as DNA: TGTGCCAGCAGTTACCACTCGGACAATGAGCAGTTCTTC. The V gene is TRBV6-5, the J gene TRBJ2-1; the D is unclear. The ends were cut back, 2 bases at V and 5 bases at J, with 7 bases in the middle. CDR3 length: 13 residues. Germline V lookup: CDR1 MNHEY, CDR2 SVGAGI.

The chain carries TRBV5-4 and TRBJ2-2; D is perhaps TRBD1 (5 bases). The V end lost 3 bases, the J end lost 1 base, and 10 bases lay between the germline ends. In germline, CDR1 is SGHNT, CDR2 YYREEE (reference sequence). CDR3 length: 15 residues. The CDR3 sequence is CASSWGAGNTGELFF. The CDR3 region has the DNA TGTGCCAGCAGCTGGGGCGCAGGGAACACCGGGGAGCTGTTTTTT.